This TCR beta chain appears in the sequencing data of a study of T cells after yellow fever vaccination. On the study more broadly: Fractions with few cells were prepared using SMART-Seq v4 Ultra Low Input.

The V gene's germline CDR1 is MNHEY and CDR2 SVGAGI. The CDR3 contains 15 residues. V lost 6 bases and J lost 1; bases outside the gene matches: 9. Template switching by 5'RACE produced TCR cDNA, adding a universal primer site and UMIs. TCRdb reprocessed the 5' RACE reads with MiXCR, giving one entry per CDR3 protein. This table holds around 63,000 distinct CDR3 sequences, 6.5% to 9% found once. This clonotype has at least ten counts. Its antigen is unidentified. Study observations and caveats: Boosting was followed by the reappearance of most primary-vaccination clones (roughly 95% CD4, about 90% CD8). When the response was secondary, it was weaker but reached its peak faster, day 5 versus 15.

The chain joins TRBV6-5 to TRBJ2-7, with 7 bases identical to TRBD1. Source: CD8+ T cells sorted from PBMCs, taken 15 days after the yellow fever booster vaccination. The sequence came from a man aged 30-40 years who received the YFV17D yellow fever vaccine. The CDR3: CASSPSGTVSYEQYF. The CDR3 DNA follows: TGTGCCAGCAGCCCCTCCGGGACAGTTTCCTACGAGCAGTACTTC.